The present TCR beta chain was sequenced within a study of regulatory T cells in long-lasting Graves disease. Notes on the study in general: Persistent cases favored TRBV28, TRBJ1-2 and TRBJ2-5. Persistent Graves' cases showed lower TCR diversity than newly diagnosed cases.

The time point was: persistent/refractory GD, antithyroid drugs over 5 years with positive TRAb. Extracted RNA from PBMCs served as the source of the TCR library. Looked up from germline, CDR1 is MNHEY and CDR2 is SVGEGT. V lost 0 bases, J lost 3 bases, and 6 bases lay in between. CDR3 length equals 14 residues. A remark on this clonotype: Its antigen is currently unknown.

Both iRepertoire HTBI primers and Arm-PCR of CDR3 regions were used to build the TCR beta libraries. From the multiplex PCR reads, TCRdb called clonotypes with MiXCR, one entry per CDR3 protein. The sample yields roughly 400,000 distinct CDR3 sequences, around a fifth seen once. The V call is TRBV6-2 or TRBV6-3, the J call TRBJ1-5; D remains ambiguous. This receptor was identified in a female donor with Graves disease. The sequencing here drew on peripheral blood mononuclear cells (PBMCs), taken when the disease was refractory, from a patient treated with antithyroid drugs. CDR3 in DNA: TGTGCCAGCAGTTACTCAGCTCTCAATCAGCCCCAGCATTTT. Protein product: CASSYSALNQPQHF.